This section outlines one T cell receptor beta chain sequence together with its context. What this receptor recognizes is not known. Per-base qualities were not stored, and no clone one base away is much larger. V loses 1 base at its end and J loses 4 bases; junction bases beyond the gene matches: 5. The CDR3 contains 15 residues, cysteine and phenylalanine counted. This entry keeps only the CDR3 DNA: 45 bases, framed from base 1. CDR1 SGHRS and CDR2 YFSETQ are derived from the germline V gene. This record comes from a study of response to subunit inactivated influenza vaccine (dated by TCRdb to between 2017 and 2018). Broadly, across the study: To follow how T cells responded to a trivalent subunit inactivated influenza vaccine, the researchers relied on deep quantitative profiling of the T cell receptor repertoire. Findings and caveats that apply to the study as a whole: It was suggested by the authors that each seasonal influenza vaccination may recruit only a limited number of new T cells.

Libraries were prepared through RT-PCR. Reads for this sample came from an Illumina HiSeq 2500. TCRdb ran its own pipeline on the public reads, namely fastp trimming at Q25 and MiXCR clone calling, and kept in-frame beta chains. Identical CDR3 protein sequences are pooled into one entry, listed with their most common genes and DNA. For this sample the table gives about 580,000 distinct CDR3 sequences, of which 13% to 15% were detected only once. Jointly, the top ten make up 11% of the sample. Sample: PBMCs from blood, taken roughly 12 days after vaccination. The chain links TRBV5-1 with TRBJ2-1, with TRBD1 identical over 7 junction bases. The receptor was isolated from a man aged 50 to 59 who received an inactivated influenza vaccine. Donor details come from another sample of the same person, matched by shared clones. CDR3 region: CASSLTGQNYNEQFF. At the DNA level, the sequence is TGCGCCAGCAGCTTGACGGGACAGAATTACAATGAGCAGTTCTTC.